This TCR beta chain was observed in a study of post-analysis software for immune sequencing data (dated by TCRdb to 2014 to 2015). The study in broad terms: The recorded disease courses included relapsing-remitting, secondary progressive and progressive-relapsing multiple sclerosis, and some patients had no subtype annotation. The multiple sclerosis patient repertoires were compared with approximately 11 previously published healthy control repertoires from donors aged about 6 to 26 years. A subset of samples was prepared in parallel using single-end sample barcoding, then pooled and co-amplified after Illumina adapter ligation. On the study overall, not on this receptor specifically: Direct clustering with F measure showed strong co-clustering of samples prepared in the same batch, prompting a batch-effect correction. Normalized Chao1 diversity was significantly lower in multiple sclerosis patients than controls, suggesting substantial peripheral T-cell clonal expansion. Roughly 5 TRBV segments, including TRBV5-6, TRBV5-1 and TRBV20-1, were significantly more frequent in patients than controls. The multiple sclerosis patient group was slightly younger than the control group.

This clonotype appeared a few times. The antigen it recognizes is unknown. No much larger clonotype is one base removed from it; base qualities were not supplied. Library preparation employed PCR. TCRdb shows the sequencer as Illumina HiSeq 2500. Unique molecular identifiers were incorporated into TCR beta cDNA libraries to reduce PCR and sequencing biases. Approximately 500,000 cDNA molecules were obtained per 1 to 10 million input T cells, so each molecule approximated one T cell. The same protocol used for the earlier healthy control dataset was applied to prepare and sequence the patient libraries. Samples belonging to the same batch were prepared together, multiplexed and sequenced on a shared HiSeq lane. On the study's bioinformatics: Raw barcoded reads were processed with MIGEC, discarding single-read molecular identifier groups before consensus assembly and CDR3 extraction. VDJtools was used for post-analysis of the clonotype tables, with diversity normalized by down-sampling every dataset to the smallest sample size. Repertoire overlap clustering matched CDR3 amino acid but not nucleotide sequences to correct batch-related cross-sample contamination. TCRdb's own reprocessing of the public reads used fastp at Q25 and MiXCR and kept productive beta chains. Rows merge per CDR3 protein into single entries with the most common DNA and genes. Here the V and J calls rest on TCRdb's processing, not on the authors' analysis. The sample table lists 700,000 to 800,000 distinct CDR3 sequences, 25% to 30% of them with a count of one. Of the sample, 0.56% is held by the ten largest clones.

To demonstrate the VDJtools post-analysis software, TCR beta repertoires were profiled from the peripheral blood of more than ten young patients with multiple sclerosis. The multiple sclerosis patients were children and adolescents ranging in age from roughly 6 to 15 years. The CDR3, from cysteine to phenylalanine, totals 12 residues. Solely the CDR3 DNA is kept, with 36 bases framed from the first base. V is pruned by 6 bases and J by 8 bases, leaving 6 bases of the junction without a gene match. The germline V gene yields SQVTM for CDR1 and ANQGSEA for CDR2. The sequence came from a girl aged 5-17 years with multiple sclerosis. The sample consisted of blood. The sequence is built from TRBV29-1 and TRBJ1-4, with TRBD1 matching 7 junction bases. The CDR3 protein: CSVTGLGEKLFF. The sequenced DNA: TGCAGCGTGACAGGGTTGGGGGAAAAACTGTTTTTT.